Each of the 25 T cell receptor beta chains below was sequenced from the same sample in a study of response to subunit inactivated influenza vaccine. TCRdb passed the RT-PCR reads through MiXCR, listing each CDR3 protein once. The sample lists 650,000 to 700,000 distinct CDR3 sequences, roughly 14% occurring once. Sequenced material: PBMCs from blood, taken 11 to 12 days after vaccination. The receptor source for this set is a man between 50 and 59 years old who received an inactivated influenza vaccine.

The V and J genes are TRBV7-9 and TRBJ2-6; D is perhaps TRBD1 (5 bases). With 6 bases removed from V and 12 bases from J, the gap between germline ends came to 24 bases. The CDR3 spans 16 residues. Germline lookup yields CDR1 SEHNR and CDR2 FQNEAQ (reference sequence). CDR3 in DNA: TGTGCCAGCAGTCTCCTGGACACCCCGCTTGGTCGCGTCCTGACTTTC. It is translated as CASSLLDTPLGRVLTF.

This clonotype was counted at least ten times. The chain combines TRBV5-6 with TRBJ2-3; no reliable D call. Germline V gene sequence: CDR1 SGHDT, CDR2 YYEEEE. Trimming shortened V by 4 bases and J by 3 bases, and 3 bases separated the two germline ends. This CDR3 spans 11 amino acids. The CDR3 region is CASSVTDTQYF. The DNA of the CDR3 is TGTGCCAGCAGCGTGACAGATACGCAGTATTTT.

This chain connects TRBV5-5 to TRBJ2-7; D ambiguous. Per germline, CDR1 SGHKS and CDR2 YYEKEE (reference sequence). V was cut by 3 bases and J by 0 bases, with 10 bases left in between. This CDR3 is built from 14 residues. CDR3: CASSYLAGSYEQYF. The CDR3 region has the DNA TGTGCCAGCAGCTACCTTGCAGGCTCCTACGAGCAGTACTTC.

This chain links TRBV28 with TRBJ1-1; D perhaps matches TRBD1 (5 bases). V lost 6 bases and J 8 bases, leaving 16 bases between the germline ends. CDR1 is MDHEN and CDR2 is SYDVKM in the germline V gene. The CDR3 has 13 residues. This CDR3 reads CASSPRLGVEAFF. The CDR3 nucleotides are TGTGCCAGCAGCCCGAGACTAGGGGTGGAAGCTTTCTTT.

This clonotype was recorded at least ten times. This chain uses TRBV20-1 with TRBJ2-7; 12 bases are shared with TRBD2. This CDR3 comprises 13 residues. V shed 6 bases, J shed 3 bases, and the junction held 3 bases outside the gene matches. Germline loops: CDR1 DFQATT, CDR2 SNEGSKA (reference sequence). CDR3 nucleotides: TGCAGTGCCAGACTAGCGGGAGTCTACGAGCAGTACTTC. Protein sequence: CSARLAGVYEQYF.

The V call is TRBV29-1, the J call TRBJ2-1; 7 nucleotides align to TRBD2. The V and J ends lost 6 bases and 11 bases, in that order; junction bases with no gene match: 7. Per germline, CDR1 SQVTM and CDR2 ANQGSEA. The length of the CDR3 is 11 residues. CDR3 sequence (DNA): TGCAGCGTCGTTACTAGCGTGCAGCAGTTCTTC. Translation: CSVVTSVQQFF.

This clonotype has at least ten counts. The rearrangement uses TRBV12-3 or TRBV12-4 and TRBJ2-1; unclear D gene. The CDR3 totals 12 residues. V was pared by 3 bases and J by 6 bases, with 6 bases between. The CDR3 reads CASSFSGNEQFF. The CDR3 nucleotides read TGTGCCAGCAGTTTTTCGGGCAATGAGCAGTTCTTC.

This clonotype was counted at least ten times. This chain uses TRBV10-3 with TRBJ2-3; 9 bases are a match to TRBD1. CDR3 size: 13 residues. Trimming took 8 bases from V and 6 from J; bases not matched to a gene: 6. Germline V gene lookup returns CDR1 ENHRY and CDR2 SYGVKD. CDR3 DNA sequence: TGTGCCATCGGGACAGGGACTATGGATACGCAGTATTTT. Protein: CAIGTGTMDTQYF.

This clonotype came up a few times. The chain is built from TRBV27 and TRBJ2-7; a possible D gene is TRBD1 (5 bases). Trimming left V 5 bases short and J 5 bases short, with 13 bases between. Germline V gene data show CDR1 as MNHEY and CDR2 as SMNVEV (reference sequence). The CDR3 has 13 amino acids. DNA of the CDR3: TGTGCCAGCAGTCCGACAGCTAACCACGAGCAGTACTTC. Protein: CASSPTANHEQYF.

The chain joins TRBV6-1 to TRBJ1-2, with no clear D. V gave up 6 bases and J gave up 4 bases, with 15 bases separating them. CDR3 length: 14 residues. Germline V gene lookup returns CDR1 MNHNS and CDR2 SASEGT. The CDR3 nucleotides read TGTGCCAGCAGCCCCGTGGGCAGTTCCTATGGCTACACCTTC. Protein product: CASSPVGSSYGYTF.

This clonotype was detected only a few times. J is TRBJ2-3 and V is TRBV24-1; 12 positions match TRBD2. Looked up from germline, CDR1 is KGHDR and CDR2 is SFDVKD. This CDR3 is built from 20 residues. V gave up 9 bases and J gave up 4 bases; unmatched junction bases: 22. This CDR3 reads CATQKGWASGRASLADTQYF. DNA for the CDR3: TGTGCCACCCAAAAAGGGTGGGCTAGCGGGAGGGCCTCCCTCGCAGATACGCAGTATTTT.

This sequence joins TRBV4-1 and TRBJ2-5, with no clear D. The CDR3 loop spans 12 amino acids. Trimming took off 1 base at V and 7 bases at J, with 7 bases between the two ends. Germline lookup yields CDR1 MGHRA and CDR2 YSYEKL. CDR3 loop: CASSQGSGTQYF. As DNA, the CDR3 is TGCGCCAGCAGCCAAGGGTCAGGGACCCAGTACTTC.

The chain links TRBV6-2 or TRBV6-3 to TRBJ1-6, with a possible D match to TRBD1 (6 bases). This CDR3 comprises 14 residues. V shed 10 bases and J shed 6 bases, with 16 bases lying between them. Germline assignment: CDR1 MNHEY and CDR2 SVGEGT. The chain's CDR3 is CATGEGVANSPLHF. The CDR3 coding sequence is TGTGCCACCGGTGAGGGGGTTGCTAATTCACCCCTCCACTTT.

This clonotype was counted a few times. The chain joins TRBV15 to TRBJ2-6, with D possibly being TRBD1 or TRBD2 (5 bases each). This CDR3 contains 16 residues. CDR1 is LNHNV, CDR2 YYDKDF, per germline (reference sequence). Trimming took off 6 bases at V and 2 bases at J, with 14 bases between the two ends. The DNA of the CDR3 is TGTGCCACCAGACCGGGACCTCTTCCTGGGGCCAACGTCCTGACTTTC. Translated, it gives CATRPGPLPGANVLTF.

This clonotype has just a few counts. This rearrangement joins TRBV7-2 to TRBJ2-1; TRBD2 aligns across 15 bases. Germline V gene lookup returns CDR1 SGHTA and CDR2 FQGNSA. After removal of 5 bases from V and 7 bases from J, the junction contained 9 bases not matched to a gene. This CDR3 comprises 17 residues. Written as DNA, the CDR3 is TGTGCCAGCAGCCGAATGGGACTAGCGGGGGGTGGGAATGAGCAGTTCTTC. This translates into CASSRMGLAGGGNEQFF. The full variable domain, rest sourced from reference TRBV7-2 and TRBJ2-1, is GAGVSQSPSNKVTEKGKDVELRCDPISGHTALYWYRQSLGQGLEFLIYFQGNSAPDKSGLPSDRFSAERTGGSVSTLTIQRTQQEDSAVYLCASSRMGLAGGGNEQFFGPGTRLTVL.

This clonotype was seen a few times. The chain is built from TRBV19 and TRBJ1-1; 8 positions match TRBD1. The CDR3 is 13 residues long. J was trimmed by 10 bases and V by 7 bases; bases with no gene match: 11. CDR1 and CDR2 (germline): LNHDA, SQIVND (reference sequence). The CDR3 DNA reads as TGTGCCAGTACCTCCAGGGGGCCCAACCGAGCTTTCTTT. Protein: CASTSRGPNRAFF. The entire variable domain, with the rest obtained from reference TRBV19 and TRBJ1-1, is as follows: DGGITQSPKYLFRKEGQNVTLSCEQNLNHDAMYWYRQDPGQGLRLIYYSQIVNDFQKGDIAEGYSVSREKKESFPLTVTSAQKNPTAFYLCASTSRGPNRAFFGQGTRLTVV.

This chain joins TRBV4-1 and TRBJ1-2; possibly TRBD1 for D (6 bases). Per the germline V gene, CDR1 is MGHRA and CDR2 is YSYEKL. This CDR3 is 14 amino acids long. The germline V and J ends were trimmed by 1 base and 8 bases, with 14 bases remaining between them. The DNA for the CDR3 is TGCGCCAGCAGCCAAGTACAGGGACGTCGAGGCTACACCTTC. Amino acid sequence: CASSQVQGRRGYTF.

The chain joins TRBV11-2 to TRBJ2-7, with 7 bases fitting TRBD1. The CDR3 has 15 amino acids. CDR1 is SGHAT, CDR2 FQNNGV, per germline. The V and J ends lost 5 bases and 0 bases, in that order; junction bases with no gene match: 7. DNA for the CDR3: TGTGCCAGCAGCCCTGATGGGACAGCCTCCTACGAGCAGTACTTC. This gives the protein CASSPDGTASYEQYF. The whole variable domain, filled in from reference TRBV11-2 and TRBJ2-7, reads EAGVAQSPRYKIIEKRQSVAFWCNPISGHATLYWYQQILGQGPKLLIQFQNNGVVDDSQLPKDRFSAERLKGVDSTLKIQPAKLEDSAVYLCASSPDGTASYEQYFGPGTRLTVT.

This clonotype came up a few times. The gene calls are TRBV7-2 and TRBJ2-1; D gene ambiguous. The germline gives CDR1 SGHTA, CDR2 FQGNSA. V lost 5 bases, J lost 6 bases, and 11 bases lay in between. CDR3 length equals 13 residues. The CDR3 DNA follows: TGTGCCAGCAGCAATCCTACGGCCAATGAGCAGTTCTTC. Translation gives CASSNPTANEQFF. The whole variable domain, remainder taken from reference TRBV7-2 and TRBJ2-1, is GAGVSQSPSNKVTEKGKDVELRCDPISGHTALYWYRQSLGQGLEFLIYFQGNSAPDKSGLPSDRFSAERTGGSVSTLTIQRTQQEDSAVYLCASSNPTANEQFFGPGTRLTVL.

V usage is TRBV7-2 and J usage is TRBJ2-7; 13 bases fit TRBD2. The CDR3 extends over 14 amino acids. V lost 5 bases to trimming and J lost 9 bases; unmatched junction nucleotides: 7. Germline CDR1 reads SGHTA; CDR2 reads FQGNSA. The CDR3 DNA follows: TGTGCCAGCAGCGGAGGGACTAGCGGGAAGGGGCAGTACTTC. This translates into CASSGGTSGKGQYF.

The V gene is TRBV7-6, the J gene TRBJ1-6; D is undetermined. This CDR3 is 14 amino acids long. Looked up from germline, CDR1 is SGHVS and CDR2 is FNYEAQ. Trimming stripped 0 bases from V and 7 bases from J, with 7 bases between. This chain's CDR3 is CASSLAQANSPLHF. CDR3 DNA: TGTGCCAGCAGCTTAGCCCAGGCAAATTCACCCCTCCACTTT.

This clonotype was recorded many times. V is TRBV2 and J is TRBJ2-3; the D gene is possibly TRBD2 (6 bases). There are 15 residues in the CDR3. V lost 7 bases, J lost 0 bases, and 14 bases lay in between. Germline V CDR1 and CDR2: SNHLY, FYNNEI. The DNA of the CDR3 is TGTGCCAGCAACCTAGCGTCTATTAGCACAGATACGCAGTATTTT. Translating it yields CASNLASISTDTQYF. Variable domain in full (rest from reference TRBV2 and TRBJ2-3): EPEVTQTPSHQVTQMGQEVILRCVPISNHLYFYWYRQILGQKVEFLVSFYNNEISEKSEIFDDQFSVERPDGSNFTLKIRSTKLEDSAMYFCASNLASISTDTQYFGPGTRLTVL.

With regard to this clonotype: One junction end does not reproduce the germline sequence, and a read error may be involved. The chain links TRBV5-1 to TRBJ2-1; 8 positions agree with TRBD2. From germline, CDR1 is SGHRS and CDR2 YFSETQ. The CDR3 is 15 amino acids. The CDR3 spells CASRLDAGGYNEQFF. For the CDR3, the DNA is TGCGCCAGCAGATTGGATGCGGGGGGATACAATGAGCAGTTCTTC.

The J gene is TRBJ2-3, the V gene TRBV10-3; 9 positions match TRBD2. CDR1 and CDR2 from the germline V gene are ENHRY and SYGVKD. CDR3 length: 16 residues. J lost 1 base, V lost 3 bases, and 5 bases had no gene match. CDR3 in DNA: TGTGCCATCAGTGACATAGCGGGAGCTGGCACAGATACGCAGTATTTT. It yields the protein CAISDIAGAGTDTQYF.

This clonotype was detected a few times. The chain employs TRBV6-2 or TRBV6-3 and TRBJ1-1, with a weak D call TRBD1 (6 bases). The CDR3 runs 13 residues. V lost 8 bases to trimming and J lost 4 bases, with 14 bases between them. CDR1 is MNHEY and CDR2 is SVGEGT in the germline V gene. The CDR3 DNA reads as TGTGCCAGCGGACAGTTCCGAACCACTGAAGCTTTCTTT. Its translation is CASGQFRTTEAFF.